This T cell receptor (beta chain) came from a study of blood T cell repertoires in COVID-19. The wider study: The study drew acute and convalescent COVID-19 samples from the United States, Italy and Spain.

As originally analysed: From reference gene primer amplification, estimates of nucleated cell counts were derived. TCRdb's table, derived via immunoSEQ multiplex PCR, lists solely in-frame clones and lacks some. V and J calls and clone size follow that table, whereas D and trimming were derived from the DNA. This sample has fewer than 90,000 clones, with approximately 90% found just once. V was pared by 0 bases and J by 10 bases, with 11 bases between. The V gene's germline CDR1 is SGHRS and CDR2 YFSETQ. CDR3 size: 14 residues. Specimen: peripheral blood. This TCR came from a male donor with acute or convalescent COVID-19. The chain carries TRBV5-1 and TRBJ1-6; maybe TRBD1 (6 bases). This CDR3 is CASSLAGDLSPLHF. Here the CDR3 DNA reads TGCGCCAGCAGCTTGGCAGGGGACCTCTCACCCCTCCACTTT.